This T cell receptor beta chain was found in a study of cytomegalovirus exposure and HLA in healthy donors. With regard to this clone: The antigen remains unidentified.

Whole-study results and caveats: Listed as cytomegalovirus-associated were 150 to 200 TCR beta chains.

This CDR3 has 17 residues. CDR1 is SGHAT, CDR2 FQNNGV, per germline. V shed 4 bases and J 2 bases; nucleotides not matched to a gene: 12. The data were produced by immunoSEQ multiplex PCR, yet TCRdb's version contains in-frame clones alone and is incomplete. The sample lists approximately 60,000 clones, just over 90% occurring once. The sequence was obtained from a woman aged 18 to 35 in good health and CMV-seronegative. The sample taken for sequencing was PBMCs. V usage is TRBV11-2 and J usage is TRBJ2-5; 8 nucleotides align to TRBD1. The CDR3 region is CASSYDWTGPLQETQYF. The CDR3 DNA reads as TGTGCCAGCAGCTACGACTGGACAGGGCCGCTACAAGAGACCCAGTACTTC. The complete variable domain, with remaining parts taken from reference TRBV11-2 and TRBJ2-5, reads EAGVAQSPRYKIIEKRQSVAFWCNPISGHATLYWYQQILGQGPKLLIQFQNNGVVDDSQLPKDRFSAERLKGVDSTLKIQPAKLEDSAVYLCASSYDWTGPLQETQYFGPGTRLLVL.